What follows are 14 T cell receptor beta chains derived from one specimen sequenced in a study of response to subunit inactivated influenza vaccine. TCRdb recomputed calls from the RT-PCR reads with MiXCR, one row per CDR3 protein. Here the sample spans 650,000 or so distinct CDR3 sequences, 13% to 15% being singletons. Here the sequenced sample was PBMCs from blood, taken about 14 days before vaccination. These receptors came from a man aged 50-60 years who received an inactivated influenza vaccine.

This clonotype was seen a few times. CDR3 loop: CASSVRFRGQGNTGELFF. The CDR3 DNA reads TGTGCCAGCAGCGTAAGGTTCCGAGGACAGGGTAACACCGGGGAGCTGTTTTTT. The chain has TRBV9 and TRBJ2-2; 8 bases map to TRBD1. Per germline, CDR1 SGDLS and CDR2 YYNGEE. The CDR3 runs to 18 residues. J lost 2 bases, V lost 1 base, and 10 bases had no gene match.

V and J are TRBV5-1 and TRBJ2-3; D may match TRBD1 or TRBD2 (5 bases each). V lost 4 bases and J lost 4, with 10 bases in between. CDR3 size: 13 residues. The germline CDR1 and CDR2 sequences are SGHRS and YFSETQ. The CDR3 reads CASSPGTSDTQYF. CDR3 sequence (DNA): TGCGCCAGCAGCCCCGGGACCTCAGATACGCAGTATTTT.

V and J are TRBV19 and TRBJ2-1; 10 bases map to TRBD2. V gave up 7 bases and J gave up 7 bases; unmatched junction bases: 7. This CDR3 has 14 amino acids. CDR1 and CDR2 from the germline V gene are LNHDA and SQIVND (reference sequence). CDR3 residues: CASTSGLAMNEQFF. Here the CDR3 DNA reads TGTGCCAGTACCTCGGGACTAGCGATGAATGAGCAGTTCTTC.

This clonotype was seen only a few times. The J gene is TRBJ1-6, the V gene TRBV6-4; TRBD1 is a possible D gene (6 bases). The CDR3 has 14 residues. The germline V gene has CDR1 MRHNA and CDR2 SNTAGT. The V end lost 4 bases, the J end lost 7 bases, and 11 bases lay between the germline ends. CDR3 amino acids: CASSATDRNSPLHF. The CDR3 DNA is TGTGCCAGCAGTGCCACAGACAGGAATTCACCCCTCCACTTT.

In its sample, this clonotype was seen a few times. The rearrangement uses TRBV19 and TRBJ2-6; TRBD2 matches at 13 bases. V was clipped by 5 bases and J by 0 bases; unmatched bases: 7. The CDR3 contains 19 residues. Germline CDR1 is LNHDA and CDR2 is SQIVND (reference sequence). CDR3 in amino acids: CASSSLGLAGYSGANVLTF. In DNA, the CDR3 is TGTGCCAGTAGTTCCTTGGGACTAGCGGGATACTCTGGGGCCAACGTCCTGACTTTC. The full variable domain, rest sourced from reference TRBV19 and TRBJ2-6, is DGGITQSPKYLFRKEGQNVTLSCEQNLNHDAMYWYRQDPGQGLRLIYYSQIVNDFQKGDIAEGYSVSREKKESFPLTVTSAQKNPTAFYLCASSSLGLAGYSGANVLTFGAGSRLTVL.

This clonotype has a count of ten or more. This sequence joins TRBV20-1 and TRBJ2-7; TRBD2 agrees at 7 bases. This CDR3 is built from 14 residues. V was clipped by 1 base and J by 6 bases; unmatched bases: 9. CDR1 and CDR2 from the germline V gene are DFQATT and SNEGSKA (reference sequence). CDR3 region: CSARVAGDSTEQYF. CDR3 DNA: TGCAGTGCTAGAGTCGCGGGAGACAGTACCGAGCAGTACTTC.

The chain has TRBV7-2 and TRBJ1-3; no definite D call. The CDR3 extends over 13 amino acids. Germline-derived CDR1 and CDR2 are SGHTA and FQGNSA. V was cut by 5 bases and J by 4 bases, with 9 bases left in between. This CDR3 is CASSPTDGNTIYF. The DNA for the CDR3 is TGTGCCAGCAGCCCAACGGACGGAAACACCATATATTTT. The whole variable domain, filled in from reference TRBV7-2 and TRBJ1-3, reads GAGVSQSPSNKVTEKGKDVELRCDPISGHTALYWYRQSLGQGLEFLIYFQGNSAPDKSGLPSDRFSAERTGGSVSTLTIQRTQQEDSAVYLCASSPTDGNTIYFGEGSWLTVV.

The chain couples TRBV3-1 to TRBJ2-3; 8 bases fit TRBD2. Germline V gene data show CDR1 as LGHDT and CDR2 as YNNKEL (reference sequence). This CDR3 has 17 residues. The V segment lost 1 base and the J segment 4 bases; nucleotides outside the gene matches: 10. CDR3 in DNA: TGTGCCAGCAGCCAAGGTTTCGGGGGGGCCGTTTCAGATACGCAGTATTTT. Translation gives CASSQGFGGAVSDTQYF.

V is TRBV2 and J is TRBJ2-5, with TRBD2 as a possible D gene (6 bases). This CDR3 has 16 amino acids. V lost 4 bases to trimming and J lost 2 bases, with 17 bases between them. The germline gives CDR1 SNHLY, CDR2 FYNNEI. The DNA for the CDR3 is TGTGCCAGCAGTGGGGGCGGGGTGAGGGCGCAAGAGACCCAGTACTTC. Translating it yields CASSGGGVRAQETQYF.

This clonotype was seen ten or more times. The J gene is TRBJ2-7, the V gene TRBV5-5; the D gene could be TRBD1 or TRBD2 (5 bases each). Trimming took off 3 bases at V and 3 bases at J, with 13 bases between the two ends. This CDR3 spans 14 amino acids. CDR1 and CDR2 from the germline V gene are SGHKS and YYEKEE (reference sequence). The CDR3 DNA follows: TGTGCCAGCAGCTCCCGGGACGGGTACTACGAGCAGTACTTC. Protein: CASSSRDGYYEQYF.

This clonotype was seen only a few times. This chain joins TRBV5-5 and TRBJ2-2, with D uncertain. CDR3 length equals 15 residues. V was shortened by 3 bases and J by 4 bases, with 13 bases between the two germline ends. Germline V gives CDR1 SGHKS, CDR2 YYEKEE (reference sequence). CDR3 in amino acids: CASSWALGFTGELFF. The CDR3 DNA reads TGTGCCAGCAGCTGGGCCCTGGGGTTCACCGGGGAGCTGTTTTTT. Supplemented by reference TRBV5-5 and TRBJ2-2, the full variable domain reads DAGVTQSPTHLIKTRGQQVTLRCSPISGHKSVSWYQQVLGQGPQFIFQYYEKEERGRGNFPDRFSARQFPNYSSELNVNALLLGDSALYLCASSWALGFTGELFFGEGSRLTVL.

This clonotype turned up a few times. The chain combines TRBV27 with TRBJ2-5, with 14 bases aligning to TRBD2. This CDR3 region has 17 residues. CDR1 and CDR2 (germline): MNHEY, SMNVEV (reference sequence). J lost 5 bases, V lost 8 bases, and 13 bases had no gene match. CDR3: CASQQMGTSGSVETQYF. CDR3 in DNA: TGTGCCAGCCAACAAATGGGGACTAGCGGGAGCGTGGAGACCCAGTACTTC.

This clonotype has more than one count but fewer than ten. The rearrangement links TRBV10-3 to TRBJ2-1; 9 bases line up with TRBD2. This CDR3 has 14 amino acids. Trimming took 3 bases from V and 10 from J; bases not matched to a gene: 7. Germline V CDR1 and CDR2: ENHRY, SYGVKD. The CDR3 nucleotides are TGTGCCATCAGTGATTCTAGCGGGACGGAAGAGCAGTTCTTC. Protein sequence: CAISDSSGTEEQFF.

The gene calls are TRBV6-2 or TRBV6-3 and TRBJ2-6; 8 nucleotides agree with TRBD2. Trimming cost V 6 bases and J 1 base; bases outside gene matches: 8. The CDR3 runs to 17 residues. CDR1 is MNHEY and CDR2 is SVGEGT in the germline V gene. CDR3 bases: TGTGCCAGCAGGCCTGGAGCGGGAGTTTCTGGGGCCAACGTCCTGACTTTC. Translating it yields CASRPGAGVSGANVLTF.